This TCR beta chain was identified during a study of control samples from healthy donors and cancer patients. Per germline, CDR1 MNHEY and CDR2 SVGAGI. This CDR3 contains 14 residues. The trim removed 5 bases at V and 6 bases at J, leaving 8 bases unmatched. Here immunoSEQ multiplex PCR was the method, and the copy in TCRdb shows in-frame clones only, minus some. The sample yields over 150,000 clones, 90% to 95% seen once. The V call is TRBV6-5, the J call TRBJ1-2; 8 bases are a match to TRBD1. The receptor was isolated from a man aged 55 to 70 with colorectal cancer. Sequencing was performed on PBMCs. CDR3 region: CASSPTGGLDGYTF. The DNA for the CDR3 is TGTGCCAGCAGTCCTACAGGGGGTCTGGATGGCTACACCTTC.